These 25 T cell receptor beta chains were sequenced from one sample in a study of PD-1 blockade in classical Hodgkin lymphoma. This table comes from immunoSEQ multiplex PCR, and its TCRdb copy is limited to in-frame clones, with some not included. The data show just under 45,000 clones, with around 76% seen just once and 2.8% held by the top ten. Every patient was affected by relapse after autologous stem cell transplantation, while exposure to brentuximab vedotin was not uniform. Material: peripheral blood mononuclear cells (PBMCs), obtained before the second cycle of nivolumab. The origin of the receptors is a human donor with classical Hodgkin lymphoma.

CDR3 loop: CASSVVAELTGELFF. The CDR3 DNA reads as TGTGCCAGCAGCGTAGTTGCGGAGCTCACCGGGGAGCTGTTTTTT. The V and J genes are TRBV9 and TRBJ2-2, with D unclear. This CDR3 contains 15 residues. CDR1 and CDR2 from the germline V gene are SGDLS and YYNGEE. Trimming took off 0 bases at V and 4 bases at J, with 10 bases between the two ends.

This sequence joins TRBV6-5 and TRBJ2-7, with a weak D call TRBD2 (5 bases). The germline V gene has CDR1 MNHEY and CDR2 SVGAGI. There are 15 residues in the CDR3. Between the trimmed V and J ends, which lost 4 bases and 0 bases, there was a span of 13 bases. As DNA, the CDR3 is TGTGCCAGCAGTTCTCCGAGGGAGAGCTCCTACGAGCAGTACTTC. Translation gives CASSSPRESSYEQYF.

This chain connects TRBV6-1 to TRBJ2-2; perhaps D is TRBD1 or TRBD2 (5 bases each). The CDR3 has 12 residues. The germline gives CDR1 MNHNS, CDR2 SASEGT. V dropped 5 bases and J dropped 6 bases, with 7 bases sitting between them. DNA of the CDR3: TGTGCCAGCAGTAGAGGGGCCGGGGAGCTGTTTTTT. Protein sequence: CASSRGAGELFF.

The rearrangement uses TRBV28 and TRBJ2-7; tentative D call: TRBD2 (7 bases). Trimming left V 5 bases short and J 5 bases short, with 16 bases between. The CDR3 totals 14 residues. The V gene's germline CDR1 is MDHEN and CDR2 SYDVKM. The CDR3 bases are TGTGCCAGCAGTGACCCAGGGGACTACCACGAGCAGTACTTC. Its protein product is CASSDPGDYHEQYF.

The V and J genes are TRBV27 and TRBJ2-1, with D maybe TRBD2 (6 bases). The CDR3 is 14 amino acids. Trimming removed 5 bases from V and 3 bases from J, with 11 bases in between. Germline assignment: CDR1 MNHEY and CDR2 SMNVEV (reference sequence). CDR3 in amino acids: CASSISGLYNEQFF. The CDR3 nucleotides are TGTGCCAGCAGTATAAGCGGGCTCTACAATGAGCAGTTCTTC.

The chain uses TRBV5-1 and TRBJ2-2; 7 positions match TRBD1. The germline V gene encodes CDR1 SGHRS and CDR2 YFSETQ. The CDR3 length is 15 residues. The ends lost 6 bases at V and 4 bases at J; junction bases unmatched: 9. DNA for the CDR3: TGCGCCAGCACTCCAGGGGGACCGGGCACCGGGGAGCTGTTTTTT. As protein: CASTPGGPGTGELFF.

This clone was found once. The CDR3 DNA follows: TGTGCCAGCAGCTTGGTCGGTAGCGGGGGCGTATTCTTC. Residues: CASSLVGSGGVFF. V and J are TRBV5-4 and TRBJ2-1, with 9 nucleotides matching TRBD2. V gave up 0 bases and J gave up 16 bases; unmatched junction bases: 8. CDR3 length: 13 amino acids. Germline CDR1 SGHNT, CDR2 YYREEE (reference sequence).

The rearrangement joins TRBV5-1 to TRBJ2-5; 10 nucleotides match TRBD2. With the DNA end fitting TRBJ2-7 better, the J assignment may be wrong. The germline V gene encodes CDR1 SGHRS and CDR2 YFSETQ. This CDR3 is 14 amino acids long. The CDR3 nucleotides read TGCGCCAGCAGCTTGGGGACTAGCGGTTACGAGCAGTACTTC. Translation: CASSLGTSGYEQYF.

The table lists this clone with a few counts. This chain connects TRBV5-4 to TRBJ2-2, with 9 bases matching TRBD2. The CDR3 consists of 15 residues. Germline-derived CDR1 and CDR2 are SGHNT and YYREEE (reference sequence). V lost 3 bases to trimming and J lost 2 bases; unmatched junction nucleotides: 2. CDR3 coding DNA: TGTGCCAGCAGCTGGACTAGCGTCAACACCGGGGAGCTGTTTTTT. This gives the protein CASSWTSVNTGELFF.

The rearrangement links TRBV5-1 to TRBJ2-1; D not resolved. The CDR3 is made up of 13 amino acids. V lost 7 bases and J lost 7, with 15 bases in between. Germline-derived CDR1 and CDR2 are SGHRS and YFSETQ. The CDR3 region has the DNA TGCGCCAGCGAGGCGCCGCTCGAAAATGAGCAGTTCTTC. Protein: CASEAPLENEQFF.

As regards this clone: Other DNA sequences of this sample code for an identical CDR3. The J gene is TRBJ1-5, the V gene TRBV7-9; unclear D gene. Trimming cost V 0 bases and J 6 bases, with 3 bases left between them. The V gene's germline CDR1 is SEHNR and CDR2 FQNEAQ (reference sequence). CDR3 length: 12 residues. In DNA form, the CDR3 reads TGTGCCAGCAGCTTAGCCCCTCAGCCCCAGCATTTT. This gives the protein CASSLAPQPQHF.

This clone was detected only a few times. The V call is TRBV14, the J call TRBJ2-3; possibly TRBD1 or TRBD2 for D (6 bases each). Germline-derived CDR1 and CDR2 are SGHDN and FVKESK. CDR3 size: 17 residues. Trimming cost V 3 bases and J 1 base, with 17 bases left between them. The CDR3 nucleotides read TGTGCCAGCAGCCATCGCGACAGGAGGGTGGGCACAGATACGCAGTATTTT. Its translation is CASSHRDRRVGTDTQYF.

This chain's CDR3 is CASHLRTENSPLHF. CDR3 sequence (DNA): TGTGCCTCGCACCTAAGGACGGAGAATTCACCCCTCCACTTT. V gene TRBV19 combines with J gene TRBJ1-6; D gene unclear. The CDR3 has 14 residues. Trimming pared 11 bases from V and 7 bases from J, leaving 18 bases between. Germline assignment: CDR1 LNHDA and CDR2 SQIVND (reference sequence). The complete variable domain, with remaining parts taken from reference TRBV19 and TRBJ1-6, reads DGGITQSPKYLFRKEGQNVTLSCEQNLNHDAMYWYRQDPGQGLRLIYYSQIVNDFQKGDIAEGYSVSREKKESFPLTVTSAQKNPTAFYLCASHLRTENSPLHFGNGTRLTVT.

This clone was counted only a few times. V is TRBV9 and J is TRBJ2-7; D might be TRBD1 or TRBD2, each matching 5 bases. CDR3 length equals 14 residues. Deletions cut 4 bases from V and 2 bases from J, with 13 bases between. Germline loops: CDR1 SGDLS, CDR2 YYNGEE. CDR3: CASSPEGTAYEQYF. The CDR3 bases are TGTGCCAGCAGCCCAGAGGGGACGGCCTACGAGCAGTACTTC.

The gene calls are TRBV9 and TRBJ2-6, with D hard to call. The CDR3 spans 14 residues. Germline V gene lookup returns CDR1 SGDLS and CDR2 YYNGEE. With 2 bases removed from V and 2 bases from J, the gap between germline ends came to 5 bases. CDR3 in amino acids: CASSVGTGANVLTF. The CDR3 DNA sequence: TGTGCCAGCAGCGTGGGTACTGGGGCCAACGTCCTGACTTTC.

The chain employs TRBV6-6 and TRBJ1-1; D might be TRBD1 (5 bases). V lost 7 bases to trimming and J lost 11 bases, with 20 bases between them. The CDR3 loop spans 13 amino acids. Germline CDR1 reads MNHNY; CDR2 reads SVGAGI (reference sequence). The CDR3 reads CASTTPPRVRAFF. CDR3 DNA sequence: TGTGCCAGCACCACCCCCCCCAGGGTGAGGGCTTTCTTT.

The chain recombines TRBV9 with TRBJ2-2; D might be TRBD1 (5 bases). Trimming removed 4 bases from V and 7 bases from J, with 14 bases in between. The CDR3 spans 14 residues. CDR1 is SGDLS and CDR2 is YYNGEE in the germline V gene. The chain's CDR3 is CASSRRQFDGELFF. As DNA, the CDR3 is TGTGCCAGCAGCCGACGACAGTTTGACGGGGAGCTGTTTTTT.

This chain uses TRBV6-5 with TRBJ1-5; D not certain. Germline CDR1 MNHEY, CDR2 SVGAGI. This CDR3 has 14 residues. Trimming removed 0 bases at V and 9 bases at J, with 12 bases between. CDR3 region: CASSYSSGVRPQHF. The CDR3 coding sequence is TGTGCCAGCAGTTACTCAAGTGGCGTCAGGCCCCAGCATTTT.

A word on this clone: Other DNA sequences in the sample encode the same CDR3. The chain recombines TRBV7-2 with TRBJ2-1, with D unresolved. Germline V gene data show CDR1 as SGHTA and CDR2 as FQGNSA. Trimming took 5 bases from V and 7 from J, leaving 6 bases between them. The CDR3 spans 11 residues. As DNA, the CDR3 is TGTGCCAGCAGCCTCGGGAATGAGCAGTTCTTC. Amino acid sequence: CASSLGNEQFF.

This clone was seen a handful of times. V and J are TRBV21-1 and TRBJ1-5. TRBV21-1 is a pseudogene locus. This CDR3 comprises 17 residues. CDR3: CASTSRRLLISYQPQHF. CDR3 in DNA: TGTGCCAGCACCTCACGGAGGCTCCTGATCAGTTATCAGCCCCAGCATTTT.

In the case of this clone: An end of the junction differs from the germline gene, which may be a read error. The V gene is TRBV9, the J gene TRBJ1-1; TRBD1 aligns across 10 bases. The CDR3 totals 14 residues. CDR1 and CDR2 (germline): SGDLS, YYNGEE. CDR3 sequence (DNA): TGTGCCAGCAGCGTTAGTACCGGGACAGGGGACCGAAACTTT. Protein: CASSVSTGTGDRNF.

The chain is built from TRBV18 and TRBJ2-3; weak D call: TRBD2 (6 bases). V lost 10 bases, J lost 1 base, and 12 bases lay in between. From germline, CDR1 is KGHSH and CDR2 LQKENI. CDR3 length: 13 residues. The CDR3 sequence: CANRLEGTDTQYF. The CDR3, as DNA: TGTGCCAATCGACTAGAGGGCACAGATACGCAGTATTTT.

J is TRBJ2-2 and V is TRBV19; TRBD2 is a possible D gene (6 bases). Germline V gives CDR1 LNHDA, CDR2 SQIVND (reference sequence). Trimming took off 5 bases at V and 8 bases at J, with 15 bases between the two ends. The CDR3 covers 14 residues. The CDR3 spells CASSPISGVGELFF. The CDR3 DNA reads as TGTGCCAGTAGTCCAATCTCGGGGGTAGGGGAGCTGTTTTTT. Supplemented by reference TRBV19 and TRBJ2-2, the full variable domain reads DGGITQSPKYLFRKEGQNVTLSCEQNLNHDAMYWYRQDPGQGLRLIYYSQIVNDFQKGDIAEGYSVSREKKESFPLTVTSAQKNPTAFYLCASSPISGVGELFFGEGSRLTVL.

The rearrangement links TRBV4-3 to TRBJ1-2; D ambiguous. Germline V gives CDR1 LGHNA, CDR2 YSLEER. Trimming left V 0 bases short and J 5 bases short, with 13 bases between. The length of the CDR3 is 15 residues. DNA of the CDR3: TGCGCCAGCAGCCAAGATAGGAGCAGCTCTTATGGCTACACCTTC. Amino acid sequence: CASSQDRSSSYGYTF.

The rearrangement links TRBV9 to TRBJ2-7; TRBD1 matches at 7 bases. The CDR3 is 18 amino acids. V lost 3 bases, J lost 4 bases, and 19 bases stayed unmatched. CDR1 is SGDLS and CDR2 is YYNGEE in the germline V gene. CDR3 sequence (DNA): TGTGCCAGCAGCGGGTCAGCGACAGGGTACGAGGCCCGTTACGAGCAGTACTTC. Translation gives CASSGSATGYEARYEQYF.